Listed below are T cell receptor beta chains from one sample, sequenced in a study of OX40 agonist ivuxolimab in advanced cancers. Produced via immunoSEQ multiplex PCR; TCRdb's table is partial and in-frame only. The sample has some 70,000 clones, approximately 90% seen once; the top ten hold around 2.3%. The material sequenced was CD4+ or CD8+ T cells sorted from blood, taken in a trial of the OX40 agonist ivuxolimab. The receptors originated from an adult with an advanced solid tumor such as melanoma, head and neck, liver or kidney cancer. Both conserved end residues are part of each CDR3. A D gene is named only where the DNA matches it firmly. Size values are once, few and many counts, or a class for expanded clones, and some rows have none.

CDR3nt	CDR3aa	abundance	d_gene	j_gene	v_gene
TGCGCCAGCAGGAACCCGGGACTAGCCTGTGAGACCCAGTACTTC	CASRNPGLACETQYF	NA	TRBD2	TRBJ2-5	TRBV10-1
TGTGCCAGCACGTTCCGGGCTGGGGAGCGCTCACCCCTCCACTTT	CASTFRAGERSPLHF	NA	NA	TRBJ1-6	TRBV6-1
TGTGCCAGCAGTCACCCTAGCGGGAGGGCCGGAGAGCAGTTCTTC	CASSHPSGRAGEQFF	NA	TRBD2	TRBJ2-1	TRBV28
TGTGCCAGCAGCTTGAACCCGGGACGGGAGAACACTGAAGCTTTCTTT	CASSLNPGRENTEAFF	NA	NA	TRBJ1-1	TRBV5-6
TGTGCCAGCAGCCCGAGGACAGGGGCTACGAACACTGAAGCTTTCTTT	CASSPRTGATNTEAFF	NA	TRBD1	TRBJ1-1	TRBV7-9
TGTGCCAGCTCACCACCATCAAAGTCGTCCTACGAGCAGTACTTC	CASSPPSKSSYEQYF	NA	NA	TRBJ2-7	TRBV18
TGTGCCAGCAGCTTACAGTCAGGCGACACAGATACGCAGTATTTT	CASSLQSGDTDTQYF	NA	NA	TRBJ2-3	TRBV7-2
TGTGCCAGCAGCTTTCGTCCCGATCAGCCCCAGCATTTT	CASSFRPDQPQHF	NA	NA	TRBJ1-5	TRBV7-2
TGTGCCAGCAGCGAAGGATGGGACGCATCGACCTACGAGCAGTACTTC	CASSEGWDASTYEQYF	NA	NA	TRBJ2-7	TRBV7-2
TGTGCCAGCAGTGTGGCTAGCGGGCCGTACAATGAGCAGTTCTTC	CASSVASGPYNEQFF	once	TRBD2	TRBJ2-1	TRBV6-4
TGCGCCAGCAGCTTGGTCGGGGGGCTGAGCACTGAAGCTTTCTTT	CASSLVGGLSTEAFF	NA	NA	TRBJ1-1	TRBV5-1
TGTGCCAGTGGAGGAGGGCAGGCTCATCTCCTTTTT	CASGGGQAHLLF	NA	NA	TRBJ1-4	TRBV19
TGTGCCAGCAGCTTATGGGCTAGCGAAGGCGAGCAGTACTTC	CASSLWASEGEQYF	NA	NA	TRBJ2-7	TRBV7-2
TGTGCCAGCAGCCTCCGAAGGGTCACAGCTGGCCATGAAAAACTGTTTTTT	CASSLRRVTAGHEKLFF	NA	NA	TRBJ1-4	TRBV11-2
TGTGCCTGGGCTTATGACTGGGCTGAAGCTTTCTTT	CAWAYDWAEAFF	once	NA	TRBJ1-1	TRBV30
TGTGCCAGCAGCTGGGGACAGAAATTT	CASSWGQKF	few	TRBD1	TRBJ1-1	TRBV5-4
TGCGCCAGCAGCTTGTCGCCAGGGTGGGCCTACGAGCAGTACTTC	CASSLSPGWAYEQYF	NA	NA	TRBJ2-7	TRBV5-1
TGTATGGACAGGAGAAACACCGGGGAGCTGTTTTTT	CMDRRNTGELFF	NA	TRBD1	TRBJ2-2	TRBV25-1
TGTGCCAGCAGCTTCGGATCGGGACTAGCGGGACGAGAGCAGTTCTTC	CASSFGSGLAGREQFF	NA	TRBD2	TRBJ2-1	TRBV7-9
TGTGCCAGCAGCTTGGGACAGGGAGTCCCCGGGGAGCTGTTTTTT	CASSLGQGVPGELFF	NA	TRBD1	TRBJ2-2	TRBV11-3
TGTGCCAGCAGCCGTGCGACTAGCGGGACCTATGGGGAGCAGTACTTC	CASSRATSGTYGEQYF	NA	TRBD2	TRBJ2-7	TRBV27
TGTGCCAGCAGACAGACAGGGGTGGGCTATGGCTACACCTTC	CASRQTGVGYGYTF	NA	TRBD1	TRBJ1-2	TRBV6-5
TGTGCCAGCAGCTCACAGGGTTTCTCTCAAGAGACCCAGTACTTC	CASSSQGFSQETQYF	NA	NA	TRBJ2-5	TRBV7-8
TGTGCCAGCAGCTTAGGAGCAGAGGGCTTTACGCAGTATTTT	CASSLGAEGFTQYF	NA	NA	TRBJ2-3	TRBV7-2
TGTGCCACCCTCCCGGGAGGGGGGCTGGGAGAGACCCAGTACTTC	CATLPGGGLGETQYF	NA	TRBD2	TRBJ2-5	TRBV28
TGTGCCAGCAGACCCAGGACAGGGTCATACAATGAGCAGTTCTTC	CASRPRTGSYNEQFF	NA	TRBD1	TRBJ2-1	TRBV27
TGTGCCAGCAGCGTAGATCCTATGAACACTGAAGCTTTCTTT	CASSVDPMNTEAFF	NA	NA	TRBJ1-1	TRBV9